The 20 T cell receptor beta chains presented below share a single source sample, sequenced in a study of control samples from healthy donors and cancer patients. TCRdb's copy holds only in-frame clones and misses some; the assay was immunoSEQ multiplex PCR. The sample consists of roughly 92,000 clones, approximately 90% of them appearing once. Material for sequencing was blood. Receptor source: a woman aged 45-65 years in good health.

V usage is TRBV19 and J usage is TRBJ1-1, with 8 bases identical to TRBD1. V trimming: 4 bases; J trimming: 5 bases; junction bases outside the gene matches: 3. Germline CDR1 reads LNHDA; CDR2 reads SQIVND (reference sequence). This CDR3 has 13 amino acids. The CDR3 is CASSTDRGTEAFF. The CDR3 region has the DNA TGTGCCAGTAGTACAGACAGGGGAACTGAAGCTTTCTTT.

V gene TRBV6-5 combines with J gene TRBJ2-1, with a weak D call TRBD2 (6 bases). The V end was cut by 6 bases, the J end by 5 bases, with 11 bases between. The germline V gene has CDR1 MNHEY and CDR2 SVGAGI. The CDR3 consists of 13 residues. The DNA for the CDR3 is TGTGCCAGCAGACGGCCGGGGGACAATGAGCAGTTCTTC. Translated, it gives CASRRPGDNEQFF.

The V and J genes are TRBV14 and TRBJ2-2, with TRBD2 identical over 14 bases. V trimming: 0 bases; J trimming: 8 bases; junction bases outside the gene matches: 5. CDR3 length: 17 residues. Germline lookup yields CDR1 SGHDN and CDR2 FVKESK. CDR3 in DNA: TGTGCCAGCAGCCAAGATGCGGGACTAGCGGGAGTAGGGGAGCTGTTTTTT. Translation gives CASSQDAGLAGVGELFF.

This chain joins TRBV19 and TRBJ1-3; perhaps TRBD1 as D (5 bases). The CDR3 consists of 15 residues. Trimming pared 5 bases from V and 4 bases from J, leaving 15 bases between. CDR1 LNHDA and CDR2 SQIVND come from the germline V gene (reference sequence). The CDR3 coding sequence is TGTGCCAGTAGTTCCGGTCAGGGTGACGGAAACACCATATATTTT. Translating gives CASSSGQGDGNTIYF.

The rearrangement links TRBV7-8 to TRBJ2-7, with 12 bases identical to TRBD1. This CDR3 is built from 14 residues. V gave up 5 bases and J gave up 6 bases; unmatched junction bases: 5. Germline V gene sequence: CDR1 SGHVS, CDR2 FQNEAQ. CDR3 sequence reads: CASSRRDRGLEQYF. The CDR3 nucleotides read TGTGCCAGCAGCCGCCGGGACAGGGGGCTCGAGCAGTACTTC.

For the CDR3, the DNA is TGTGCCAGCAGTTTCACGGGTCCCTACGAGCAGTACTTC. Its protein product is CASSFTGPYEQYF. The chain recombines TRBV27 with TRBJ2-7; D not certain. Trimming stripped 3 bases from V and 2 bases from J, with 8 bases between. The CDR3 contains 13 residues. Germline CDR1 reads MNHEY; CDR2 reads SMNVEV (reference sequence).

The chain combines TRBV29-1 with TRBJ2-7; no clear D gene. CDR3 length: 13 residues. V was cut by 1 base and J by 3 bases, with 10 bases left in between. Germline CDR1 and CDR2: SQVTM and ANQGSEA. CDR3 DNA: TGCAGCGTTGAAGGTGGAGCAGACTACGAGCAGTACTTC. This translates into CSVEGGADYEQYF.

This chain joins TRBV5-6 and TRBJ1-2; D uncertain. V lost 0 bases to trimming and J lost 1 base, with 7 bases between them. From germline, CDR1 is SGHDT and CDR2 YYEEEE. This CDR3 region has 14 residues. CDR3 sequence (DNA): TGTGCCAGCAGCTTGGTAGGCGTTAACTATGGCTACACCTTC. This codes for CASSLVGVNYGYTF.

This clone was counted a few times. V is TRBV29-1 and J is TRBJ2-1; D is ambiguous. From germline, CDR1 is SQVTM and CDR2 ANQGSEA. The CDR3 is 9 amino acids. V lost 6 bases to trimming and J lost 8 bases, with 5 bases between them. The CDR3 DNA reads as TGCAGCGTATCGGATGAGCAGTTCTTC. This codes for CSVSDEQFF.

V and J are TRBV25-1 and TRBJ2-4; D possibly corresponds to TRBD1 (7 bases). V was pared by 1 base and J by 4 bases, with 14 bases between. Germline CDR1 reads MGHDK; CDR2 reads SYGVNS. CDR3 length: 16 amino acids. In DNA, the CDR3 is TGTGCCAGCAGTGAATCCGCAGGGGGGCTTAAAAACATTCAGTACTTC. Protein sequence: CASSESAGGLKNIQYF.

The chain is built from TRBV5-4 and TRBJ2-7; D perhaps matches TRBD2 (5 bases). V was trimmed by 1 base and J by 0 bases, leaving 11 bases between them. Germline assignment: CDR1 SGHNT and CDR2 YYREEE (reference sequence). The CDR3 length is 15 residues. The CDR3 region has the DNA TGTGCCAGCAGCTTGCGAGGCGGGCGCTCCTACGAGCAGTACTTC. Translation: CASSLRGGRSYEQYF.

The chain couples TRBV5-1 to TRBJ2-7, with unresolved D. The CDR3 is 17 residues long. CDR1 and CDR2 (germline): SGHRS, YFSETQ. Trimming removed 2 bases at V and 1 base at J, with 19 bases between. CDR3 DNA: TGCGCCAGCAGCTTCTATCCCGGATCTGGCGGATCCTACGAGCAGTACTTC. It yields the protein CASSFYPGSGGSYEQYF.

V is TRBV7-2 and J is TRBJ2-2, with D possibly matching TRBD2 (5 bases). V was clipped by 5 bases and J by 2 bases, with 15 bases between them. The CDR3 is 16 amino acids. Germline-derived CDR1 and CDR2 are SGHTA and FQGNSA. The CDR3 coding sequence is TGTGCCAGCAGCGCCACGGGGTCACCCAACACCGGGGAGCTGTTTTTT. It is translated as CASSATGSPNTGELFF. Using reference TRBV7-2 and TRBJ2-2 for the parts outside the CDR3, the full variable domain is GAGVSQSPSNKVTEKGKDVELRCDPISGHTALYWYRQSLGQGLEFLIYFQGNSAPDKSGLPSDRFSAERTGGSVSTLTIQRTQQEDSAVYLCASSATGSPNTGELFFGEGSRLTVL.

This clone appeared a single time. The chain joins TRBV28 to TRBJ1-1; D might be TRBD1 (6 bases). The CDR3 is 14 residues long. CDR1 MDHEN and CDR2 SYDVKM come from the germline V gene. V lost 6 bases and J 2 bases, leaving 13 bases between the germline ends. The CDR3 spells CASRGGMGNTEAFF. In nucleotides, the CDR3 is TGTGCCAGCAGAGGGGGGATGGGAAACACTGAAGCTTTCTTT.

This chain uses TRBV5-1 with TRBJ2-2, with D perhaps TRBD1 (6 bases). Germline assignment: CDR1 SGHRS and CDR2 YFSETQ. Trimming took 4 bases from V and 5 from J, leaving 9 bases between them. The length of the CDR3 is 13 residues. CDR3 sequence reads: CASSVQGTGELFF. The CDR3 nucleotides are TGCGCCAGCAGCGTACAGGGAACCGGGGAGCTGTTTTTT.

The chain is built from TRBV12-5 and TRBJ2-1; 9 bases align to TRBD2. Germline-derived CDR1 and CDR2 are LGHNT and FRNRAP. V lost 0 bases and J lost 4; bases outside the gene matches: 4. This CDR3 region has 16 residues. CDR3 DNA: TGTGCTAGTGGTTTGGTACGCGGGAGGGCATACAATGAGCAGTTCTTC. Protein product: CASGLVRGRAYNEQFF.

The V call is TRBV9, the J call TRBJ1-6, with 10 bases identical to TRBD1. There are 17 residues in the CDR3. Germline CDR1 reads SGDLS; CDR2 reads YYNGEE. Germline trimming cut 3 bases from V and 9 bases from J; bases unmatched to any gene: 12. CDR3 residues: CASSGALDRGQSSPLHF. CDR3 coding DNA: TGTGCCAGCAGCGGAGCCCTTGACAGGGGGCAAAGTTCACCCCTCCACTTT.

This rearrangement joins TRBV11-3 to TRBJ2-7; D is unresolved. The CDR3 sequence is 15 residues long. The V gene's germline CDR1 is SGHNT and CDR2 YENEEA. V lost 1 base and J lost 2, with 12 bases in between. The CDR3 nucleotides read TGTGCCAGCAGCTTAGGCTCCAGGAACACCTACGAGCAGTACTTC. This gives the protein CASSLGSRNTYEQYF.

This clone was seen just once. V gene TRBV19 combines with J gene TRBJ2-1; TRBD1 agrees at 11 bases. V trimming: 9 bases; J trimming: 1 base; junction bases outside the gene matches: 2. The germline V gene has CDR1 LNHDA and CDR2 SQIVND (reference sequence). The CDR3 consists of 14 residues. As DNA, the CDR3 is TGTGCCAGCGGACAGGGGGCGTCCTACAATGAGCAGTTCTTC. Translation: CASGQGASYNEQFF. Full variable domain (missing parts from reference TRBV19 and TRBJ2-1): DGGITQSPKYLFRKEGQNVTLSCEQNLNHDAMYWYRQDPGQGLRLIYYSQIVNDFQKGDIAEGYSVSREKKESFPLTVTSAQKNPTAFYLCASGQGASYNEQFFGPGTRLTVL.

The rearrangement links TRBV6-5 to TRBJ2-1, with TRBD2 matching 13 bases. Unmatched junction bases numbered 5, after V lost 4 bases and J lost 8 bases. CDR3 length equals 15 residues. From germline, CDR1 is MNHEY and CDR2 SVGAGI. DNA for the CDR3: TGTGCCAGCAGTTGGACTAGCGGGAGTAACTATGAGCAGTTCTTC. Residues: CASSWTSGSNYEQFF.